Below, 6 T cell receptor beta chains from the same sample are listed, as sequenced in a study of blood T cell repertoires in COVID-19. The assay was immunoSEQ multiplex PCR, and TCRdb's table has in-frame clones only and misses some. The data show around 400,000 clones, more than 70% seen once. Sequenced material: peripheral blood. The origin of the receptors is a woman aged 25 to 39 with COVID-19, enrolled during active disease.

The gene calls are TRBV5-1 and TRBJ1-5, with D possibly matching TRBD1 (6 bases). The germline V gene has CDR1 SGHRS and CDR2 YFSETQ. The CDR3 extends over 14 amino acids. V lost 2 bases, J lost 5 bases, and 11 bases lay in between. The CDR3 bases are TGCGCCAGCAGCTTATCGGGGGGCCATCAGCCCCAGCATTTT. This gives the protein CASSLSGGHQPQHF.

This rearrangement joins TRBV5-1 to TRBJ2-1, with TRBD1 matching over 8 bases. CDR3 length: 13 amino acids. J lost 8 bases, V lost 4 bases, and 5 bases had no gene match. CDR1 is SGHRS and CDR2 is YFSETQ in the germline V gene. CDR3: CASSLDRGHEQFF. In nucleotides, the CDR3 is TGCGCCAGCAGCCTCGACAGGGGTCATGAGCAGTTCTTC.

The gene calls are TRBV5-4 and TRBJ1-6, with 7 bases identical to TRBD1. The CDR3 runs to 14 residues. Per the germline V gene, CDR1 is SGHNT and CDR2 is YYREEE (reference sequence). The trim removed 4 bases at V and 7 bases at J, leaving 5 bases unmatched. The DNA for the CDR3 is TGTGCCAGCAGCGCGGGACAGCTGAATTCACCCCTCCACTTT. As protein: CASSAGQLNSPLHF.

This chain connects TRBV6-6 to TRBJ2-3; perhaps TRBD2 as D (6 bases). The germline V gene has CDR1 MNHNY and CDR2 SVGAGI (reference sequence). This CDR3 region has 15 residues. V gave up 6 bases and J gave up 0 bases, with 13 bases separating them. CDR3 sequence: CASRGLSGSTDTQYF. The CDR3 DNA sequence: TGTGCCAGCAGAGGCCTTAGCGGAAGCACAGATACGCAGTATTTT.

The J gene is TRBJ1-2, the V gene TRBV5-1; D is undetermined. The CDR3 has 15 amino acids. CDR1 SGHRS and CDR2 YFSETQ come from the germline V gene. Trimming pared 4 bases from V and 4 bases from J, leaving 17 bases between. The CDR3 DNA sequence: TGCGCCAGCAGCACATCGGGATCCTCTGTCTATGGCTACACCTTC. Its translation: CASSTSGSSVYGYTF.

DNA of the CDR3: TGTGCCAGCAGCGTAGAAGAGGGTCCGGTGGAGACCCAGTACTTC. Residues: CASSVEEGPVETQYF. This sequence joins TRBV9 and TRBJ2-5; possibly TRBD2 for D (5 bases). Germline V gene lookup returns CDR1 SGDLS and CDR2 YYNGEE. Trimming cost V 0 bases and J 5 bases, with 14 bases left between them. The CDR3 runs 15 residues.